These 19 T cell receptor beta chains share one sample of origin, sequenced in a study of OX40 agonist ivuxolimab in advanced cancers. Only in-frame clones appear in the TCRdb table, and some are missing; sequencing was by immunoSEQ multiplex PCR. The profile shows about 50,000 clones, approximately 91% of them singletons. This material consisted of CD4+ or CD8+ T cells sorted from blood, taken in a trial of the OX40 agonist ivuxolimab. These receptors all stem from an adult with an advanced solid tumor such as melanoma, head and neck, liver or kidney cancer.

The chain combines TRBV5-6 with TRBJ1-5, with no clear D. V lost 0 bases to trimming and J lost 2 bases, with 9 bases between them. Per the germline V gene, CDR1 is SGHDT and CDR2 is YYEEEE. CDR3 length: 15 amino acids. CDR3 sequence reads: CASSLGWSGNQPQHF. Here the CDR3 DNA reads TGTGCCAGCAGCTTGGGATGGTCGGGCAATCAGCCCCAGCATTTT.

The gene calls are TRBV19 and TRBJ1-6; 7 bases line up with TRBD1. Trimming at V came to 7 bases and at J to 6 bases, leaving 3 bases not matched to a gene. This CDR3 region has 13 residues. Germline CDR1 LNHDA, CDR2 SQIVND (reference sequence). The CDR3 DNA sequence: TGTGCCAGTACTACAGGGGTTAATTCACCCCTCCACTTT. Protein: CASTTGVNSPLHF.

The V gene is TRBV28, the J gene TRBJ2-7; maybe TRBD1 (5 bases). Trimming took 8 bases from V and 3 from J, leaving 5 bases between them. From germline, CDR1 is MDHEN and CDR2 SYDVKM. This CDR3 has 10 residues. The CDR3 protein is CASGHYEQYF. In DNA, the CDR3 is TGTGCCAGCGGACACTACGAGCAGTACTTC.

V is TRBV5-4 and J is TRBJ2-7; 15 bases are a match to TRBD2. Germline V lookup: CDR1 SGHNT, CDR2 YYREEE (reference sequence). The CDR3 consists of 15 residues. Unmatched junction bases numbered 2, after V lost 3 bases and J lost 4 bases. CDR3: CASSSGTSGRYEQYF. DNA for the CDR3: TGTGCCAGCAGCTCCGGGACTAGCGGGAGGTACGAGCAGTACTTC.

The chain employs TRBV5-1 and TRBJ2-7; 12 bases match TRBD1. This CDR3 comprises 15 residues. Per germline, CDR1 SGHRS and CDR2 YFSETQ. J was trimmed by 5 bases and V by 1 base; bases with no gene match: 4. The CDR3 nucleotides are TGCGCCAGCAGCTTGAGGGGGACAGGGGGCCACGAGCAGTACTTC. Protein product: CASSLRGTGGHEQYF.

This clone was seen a single time. V gene TRBV4-2 combines with J gene TRBJ2-7; TRBD2 aligns across 11 bases. This CDR3 is 15 amino acids long. Per the germline V gene, CDR1 is LGHNA and CDR2 is YNFKEQ. V dropped 5 bases and J dropped 9; count of bases not matched to a gene: 12. CDR3 DNA sequence: TGTGCCAGCAGCACCCGACTAGCGGGACCACTTAGGCAGTACTTC. It yields the protein CASSTRLAGPLRQYF.

V and J are TRBV5-1 and TRBJ2-5; D is perhaps TRBD2 (5 bases). The germline gives CDR1 SGHRS, CDR2 YFSETQ. The CDR3 has 16 amino acids. V was trimmed by 2 bases and J by 3 bases, leaving 17 bases between them. The CDR3 spells CASSLGFRGAEETQYF. The DNA for the CDR3 is TGCGCCAGCAGCTTAGGCTTCAGAGGAGCGGAAGAGACCCAGTACTTC.

The rearrangement uses TRBV28 and TRBJ2-2; TRBD2 matches 12 bases. Germline-derived CDR1 and CDR2 are MDHEN and SYDVKM. The J segment lost 4 bases and the V segment lost 4 bases, leaving 7 bases of the junction unmatched. The CDR3 contains 17 residues. The CDR3 DNA is TGTGCCAGCAGTTCGTCGACTAGCGGGAGCCGCACCGGGGAGCTGTTTTTT. Protein: CASSSSTSGSRTGELFF.

V usage is TRBV5-1 and J usage is TRBJ1-1; D gene unclear. This CDR3 has 17 amino acids. V dropped 4 bases and J dropped 1 base, with 20 bases sitting between them. CDR1 and CDR2 from the germline V gene are SGHRS and YFSETQ. The DNA of the CDR3 is TGCGCCAGCAGCGCTGGCTTCCGGGGAGGAGGGAACACTGAAGCTTTCTTT. Its protein is CASSAGFRGGGNTEAFF.

The sample holds one count of this clone. The chain couples TRBV18 to TRBJ1-1; 8 bases map to TRBD1. V lost 4 bases, J lost 3 bases, and 4 bases stayed unmatched. The CDR3 totals 14 residues. Germline values: CDR1 KGHSH, CDR2 LQKENI. CDR3 sequence reads: CASSLNRGDTEAFF. The CDR3 DNA follows: TGTGCCAGCTCACTAAACAGGGGGGACACTGAAGCTTTCTTT.

The chain recombines TRBV6-6 with TRBJ1-5; possibly TRBD1 for D (6 bases). The CDR3 runs to 15 residues. V lost 5 bases and J lost 2, with 13 bases in between. Germline CDR1 MNHNY, CDR2 SVGAGI (reference sequence). The chain's CDR3 is CASSDRNRGNQPQHF. CDR3 in DNA: TGTGCCAGCAGTGACCGGAACAGGGGCAATCAGCCCCAGCATTTT.

This chain joins TRBV5-1 and TRBJ2-3, with a possible D match to TRBD2 (6 bases). V was shortened by 6 bases and J by 2 bases, with 13 bases between the two germline ends. Per germline, CDR1 SGHRS and CDR2 YFSETQ. The CDR3 runs 14 residues. The CDR3 region has the DNA TGCGCCAGCAAGCCGGGACTTCTCACAGATACGCAGTATTTT. Its protein is CASKPGLLTDTQYF.

The chain has TRBV7-9 and TRBJ1-1; 7 bases align to TRBD1. The CDR3 covers 15 residues. Per the germline V gene, CDR1 is SEHNR and CDR2 is FQNEAQ (reference sequence). The trim removed 3 bases at V and 5 bases at J, leaving 9 bases unmatched. CDR3 amino acids: CASSLEGGAGTEAFF. The CDR3 coding sequence is TGTGCCAGCAGCTTGGAAGGGGGCGCCGGGACTGAAGCTTTCTTT.

The chain employs TRBV5-1 and TRBJ2-4; D is uncertain. Germline V gives CDR1 SGHRS, CDR2 YFSETQ. The CDR3 totals 15 residues. V was trimmed by 0 bases and J by 1 base, leaving 8 bases between them. The DNA of the CDR3 is TGCGCCAGCAGCTTGGAAACGGTTGCCAAAAACATTCAGTACTTC. This gives the protein CASSLETVAKNIQYF.

The chain is built from TRBV29-1 and TRBJ1-1; 7 bases match TRBD1. The CDR3 totals 15 residues. The germline gives CDR1 SQVTM, CDR2 ANQGSEA. V gave up 6 bases and J gave up 0 bases; unmatched junction bases: 10. The CDR3 region is CSVDRPGQMNTEAFF. As DNA, the CDR3 is TGCAGCGTCGACCGTCCGGGACAGATGAACACTGAAGCTTTCTTT.

V gene TRBV6-5 combines with J gene TRBJ2-2, with 8 nucleotides matching TRBD2. Trimming cost V 6 bases and J 7 bases; bases outside gene matches: 7. CDR3 length equals 14 residues. Germline loops: CDR1 MNHEY, CDR2 SVGAGI. CDR3 amino acids: CASRLAGLNGELFF. For the CDR3, the DNA is TGTGCCAGCAGGTTAGCGGGACTGAACGGGGAGCTGTTTTTT.

The chain is built from TRBV28 and TRBJ2-5; D uncertain. Germline V lookup: CDR1 MDHEN, CDR2 SYDVKM. The germline V and J ends were trimmed by 4 bases and 7 bases, with 4 bases remaining between them. This CDR3 has 10 residues. CDR3 in DNA: TGTGCCAGCAGTTCTCTGACCCAGTACTTC. It is translated as CASSSLTQYF. Using reference TRBV28 and TRBJ2-5 for the parts outside the CDR3, the full variable domain is DVKVTQSSRYLVKRTGEKVFLECVQDMDHENMFWYRQDPGLGLRLIYFSYDVKMKEKGDIPEGYSVSREKKERFSLILESASTNQTSMYLCASSSLTQYFGPGTRLLVL.

The CDR3, as DNA: TGCAGCGTTGAACGGACAGGGGCGAACACTGAAGCTTTCTTT. Its translation is CSVERTGANTEAFF. V and J are TRBV29-1 and TRBJ1-1; 9 bases line up with TRBD1. The CDR3 runs 14 residues. Germline V gene sequence: CDR1 SQVTM, CDR2 ANQGSEA. The junction had 2 bases not matched to a gene; V was cut back by 2 bases and J by 1 base. Looking up the rest from reference TRBV29-1 and TRBJ1-1 gives the full variable domain: SAVISQKPSRDICQRGTSLTIQCQVDSQVTMMFWYRQQPGQSLTLIATANQGSEATYESGFVIDKFPISRPNLTFSTLTVSNMSPEDSSIYLCSVERTGANTEAFFGQGTRLTVV.

The chain links TRBV2 to TRBJ1-6, with TRBD1 as a possible D gene (5 bases). CDR3 length equals 13 residues. Germline V gives CDR1 SNHLY, CDR2 FYNNEI. Trimming stripped 3 bases from V and 5 bases from J, with 5 bases between. As DNA, the CDR3 is TGTGCCAGCAGTGAGACAGATAATTCACCCCTCCACTTT. Protein sequence: CASSETDNSPLHF.